These 21 T cell receptor beta chains were all obtained from the same sample, sequenced in a study of T cells in localized non-small cell lung cancer. This table comes from immunoSEQ multiplex PCR, and its TCRdb copy is limited to in-frame clones, with some not included. The sample contains about 34,000 clones, roughly 92% of which appear only once. Here the sequenced sample was peripheral blood, taken before any cancer treatment. Receptors originate from a woman aged 40-69 years with stage I lung adenocarcinoma.

J is TRBJ1-2 and V is TRBV28; D not certain. CDR3 size: 13 residues. Trimming removed 5 bases from V and 8 bases from J, with 15 bases in between. CDR1 MDHEN and CDR2 SYDVKM come from the germline V gene. CDR3 in amino acids: CASSPPPRKGYTF. The CDR3 nucleotides read TGTGCCAGCAGTCCACCCCCTCGTAAGGGCTACACCTTC.

V usage is TRBV5-6 and J usage is TRBJ2-1; D might be TRBD2 (5 bases). Germline lookup yields CDR1 SGHDT and CDR2 YYEEEE. Trimming removed 0 bases from V and 1 base from J, with 8 bases in between. The CDR3 sequence is 15 residues long. CDR3 nucleotides: TGTGCCAGCAGCTTGGGAGGGAAGTCCTACAATGAGCAGTTCTTC. This gives the protein CASSLGGKSYNEQFF.

J is TRBJ1-1 and V is TRBV15; 8 bases match TRBD1. The CDR3 runs to 14 residues. The J segment lost 2 bases and the V segment lost 8 bases, leaving 7 bases of the junction unmatched. CDR1 is LNHNV and CDR2 is YYDKDF in the germline V gene (reference sequence). Here the CDR3 reads CATPPDRANTEAFF. CDR3 DNA sequence: TGTGCCACCCCCCCGGACAGGGCAAACACTGAAGCTTTCTTT.

Note on this clone: In the same sample, other DNA sequences code for this CDR3. The chain links TRBV5-6 to TRBJ1-5, with 7 bases that match TRBD1. The CDR3 is made up of 15 amino acids. In germline, CDR1 is SGHDT, CDR2 YYEEEE. V shed 0 bases, J shed 2 bases, and the junction held 2 bases outside the gene matches. CDR3 sequence: CASSLGGTGNQPQHF. The CDR3, as DNA: TGTGCCAGCAGCTTGGGTGGGACAGGCAATCAGCCCCAGCATTTT.

The V call is TRBV27, the J call TRBJ2-2, with 7 bases identical to TRBD1. J lost 4 bases, V lost 6 bases, and 8 bases had no gene match. Germline loops: CDR1 MNHEY, CDR2 SMNVEV (reference sequence). This CDR3 region has 15 residues. In DNA form, the CDR3 reads TGTGCCAGCAGACCGACAGGGCGTTCCACCGGGGAGCTGTTTTTT. This sequence encodes CASRPTGRSTGELFF.

This clone was observed once. The chain employs TRBV5-1 and TRBJ1-3; TRBD1 matches at 7 bases. This CDR3 has 14 amino acids. The junction had 2 bases not matched to a gene; V was cut back by 4 bases and J by 1 base. The germline V gene encodes CDR1 SGHRS and CDR2 YFSETQ. CDR3 DNA: TGCGCCAGCAGCCCGGGACAGTCTGGAAACACCATATATTTT. Protein: CASSPGQSGNTIYF.

The chain links TRBV5-1 to TRBJ2-5, with D possibly being TRBD1 or TRBD2 (5 bases each). There are 14 residues in the CDR3. Trimming removed 3 bases at V and 5 bases at J, with 14 bases between. Germline values: CDR1 SGHRS, CDR2 YFSETQ. CDR3 bases: TGCGCCAGCAGCTACGGGACGGCGCGGGAGACCCAGTACTTC. Amino acid sequence: CASSYGTARETQYF.

This clone was seen a few times. The chain employs TRBV6-5 and TRBJ1-1, with 7 bases matching TRBD1. The CDR3 has 15 residues. Trimming took 0 bases from V and 8 from J; bases not matched to a gene: 9. The germline gives CDR1 MNHEY, CDR2 SVGAGI. CDR3 nucleotides: TGTGCCAGCAGTTACTCGACTGGACCGGGACAGGAAGCTTTCTTT. Translated, it gives CASSYSTGPGQEAFF.

The V and J genes are TRBV15 and TRBJ1-2; possible D gene TRBD1, 6 bases. Germline V CDR1 and CDR2: LNHNV, YYDKDF (reference sequence). This CDR3 is built from 14 residues. V dropped 8 bases and J dropped 2 bases, with 15 bases sitting between them. In nucleotides, the CDR3 is TGTGCCACCGGCCGGGGGGGGCTGAACTATGGCTACACCTTC. Its translation: CATGRGGLNYGYTF.

V usage is TRBV5-1 and J usage is TRBJ2-5; TRBD1 matches at 9 bases. In germline, CDR1 is SGHRS, CDR2 YFSETQ. The CDR3 is 15 amino acids. The junction had 6 bases not matched to a gene; V was cut back by 4 bases and J by 2 bases. CDR3 DNA: TGCGCCAGCAGCGTACAGGGGGCCCTTCAAGAGACCCAGTACTTC. Amino acids: CASSVQGALQETQYF.

This clone showed up just once. This chain uses TRBV5-1 with TRBJ2-5, with a tentative D call TRBD2 (6 bases). Trimming removed 0 bases at V and 3 bases at J, with 12 bases between. CDR1 is SGHRS, CDR2 YFSETQ, per germline. The CDR3 is 15 amino acids. The CDR3 nucleotides are TGCGCCAGCAGCTTGGTGGGGGGAACCGAAGAGACCCAGTACTTC. Amino acids: CASSLVGGTEETQYF.

Here the CDR3 reads CASSQVVGQGLNYGYTF. The CDR3 DNA is TGCGCCAGCAGCCAAGTTGTGGGACAGGGGTTAAACTATGGCTACACCTTC. J is TRBJ1-2 and V is TRBV4-1, with 10 nucleotides matching TRBD1. Germline V CDR1 and CDR2: MGHRA, YSYEKL. CDR3 length equals 17 residues. Trimming cost V 1 base and J 2 bases; bases outside gene matches: 7.

The J gene is TRBJ1-2, the V gene TRBV29-1; 12 bases align to TRBD1. CDR3 length: 19 residues. The trim removed 0 bases at V and 4 bases at J, leaving 15 bases unmatched. Germline V CDR1 and CDR2: SQVTM, ANQGSEA. CDR3 residues: CSVEDRGRSGQGAVYGYTF. The CDR3, as DNA: TGCAGCGTTGAAGATCGAGGACGGTCGGGACAGGGGGCTGTCTATGGCTACACCTTC.

The chain is built from TRBV27 and TRBJ1-2; possible D gene TRBD1, 6 bases. Germline V gene data show CDR1 as MNHEY and CDR2 as SMNVEV (reference sequence). The CDR3 extends over 14 amino acids. V was trimmed by 5 bases and J by 5 bases, leaving 15 bases between them. Here the CDR3 DNA reads TGTGCCAGCAGTACTCTCGGCAGGGGTTATGGCTACACCTTC. Amino acid sequence: CASSTLGRGYGYTF.

This chain links TRBV11-2 with TRBJ2-5, with D unresolved. Germline loops: CDR1 SGHAT, CDR2 FQNNGV. With 1 base removed from V and 2 bases from J, the gap between germline ends came to 8 bases. The CDR3 loop spans 14 amino acids. CDR3 residues: CASSLGPNQETQYF. In DNA form, the CDR3 reads TGTGCCAGCAGCTTAGGCCCGAATCAAGAGACCCAGTACTTC.

The gene calls are TRBV5-1 and TRBJ2-2; D ambiguous. The V end lost 2 bases, the J end lost 5 bases, and 10 bases lay between the germline ends. Germline values: CDR1 SGHRS, CDR2 YFSETQ. CDR3 length: 14 amino acids. The CDR3 bases are TGCGCCAGCAGCTTCATAGGCCTAACCGGGGAGCTGTTTTTT. This encodes CASSFIGLTGELFF.

The chain recombines TRBV5-1 with TRBJ2-2; no clear D. This CDR3 comprises 15 residues. Germline V gene lookup returns CDR1 SGHRS and CDR2 YFSETQ. V lost 0 bases, J lost 1 base, and 7 bases lay in between. The CDR3 region is CASSLVQLNTGELFF. CDR3 in DNA: TGCGCCAGCAGCTTGGTTCAGTTGAACACCGGGGAGCTGTTTTTT. Combining the CDR3 with reference TRBV5-1 and TRBJ2-2 gives the whole variable domain KAGVTQTPRYLIKTRGQQVTLSCSPISGHRSVSWYQQTPGQGLQFLFEYFSETQRNKGNFPGRFSGRQFSNSRSEMNVSTLELGDSALYLCASSLVQLNTGELFFGEGSRLTVL.

The chain combines TRBV11-3 with TRBJ2-6, with TRBD1 identical over 7 bases. CDR3 length equals 17 residues. Germline CDR1 is SGHNT and CDR2 is YENEEA. Germline trimming cut 0 bases from V and 0 bases from J; bases unmatched to any gene: 2. The CDR3 nucleotides read TGTGCCAGCAGCTTAGAGGACAGGATCTCTGGGGCCAACGTCCTGACTTTC. It specifies CASSLEDRISGANVLTF.

V and J are TRBV11-2 and TRBJ1-6; no firm D call. Germline CDR1 is SGHAT and CDR2 is FQNNGV. Trimming left V 2 bases short and J 9 bases short, with 11 bases between. This CDR3 is 14 amino acids long. The CDR3 region has the DNA TGTGCCAGCAGCTTACGGAGCGGAGGTTCACCCCTCCACTTT. Translated: CASSLRSGGSPLHF.

V is TRBV15 and J is TRBJ2-7, with TRBD1 matching over 8 bases. V lost 6 bases and J lost 2; bases outside the gene matches: 3. This CDR3 is built from 13 residues. Germline lookup yields CDR1 LNHNV and CDR2 YYDKDF (reference sequence). The CDR3 is CATRTGEAYEQYF. CDR3 DNA sequence: TGTGCCACCAGGACAGGGGAGGCCTACGAGCAGTACTTC.

This chain uses TRBV5-6 with TRBJ2-3; 14 bases map to TRBD2. V shed 3 bases and J 2 bases; nucleotides not matched to a gene: 5. In germline, CDR1 is SGHDT, CDR2 YYEEEE. The CDR3 is made up of 17 amino acids. The CDR3 region has the DNA TGTGCCAGCAGCTCGGGACTAGCGGGAGCCACCACAGATACGCAGTATTTT. Protein product: CASSSGLAGATTDTQYF.